What follows describes a single T cell receptor beta chain. The antigen is undetermined. Each sorted subset replicate got 200 ng genomic DNA, tens of thousands of genomes. Sequencing used immunoSEQ multiplex PCR; TCRdb keeps in-frame clones, though not all of them. The repertoire includes about 2.1 million clones, about 94% of them detected once, and 1.5% to 2% sits in the top ten. As defined, naive CD8 cells were CD45RO-negative and positively selected for CCR7, with terminally differentiated effector memory CD45RA+ cells excluded. The source of the sample is a study of shared clonotypes between healthy human individuals. Study-wide findings and caveats: Despite large depth, rarefaction showed incomplete sorted-subset sequencing.

The source is a man younger than 30 in good health. Some clones in this sample may be carry-over from other donors' samples. Sequencing input: naive CD8+ T cells from PBMCs.

The CDR3 loop reads CASSQDGGGSGGYTF. CDR3 DNA: TGCGCCAGCAGCCAAGATGGCGGGGGCTCCGGCGGCTACACCTTC. This rearrangement joins TRBV4-1 to TRBJ1-2; TRBD1 might be the D (6 bases). The CDR3 is made up of 15 amino acids. V lost 0 bases to trimming and J lost 8 bases, with 16 bases between them. Germline CDR1 MGHRA, CDR2 YSYEKL.